This T cell receptor (beta chain) was recovered during a study of CD8+ T cells in alopecia areata. Those with alopecia areata gave lesional scalp punch biopsies and peripheral blood. Reverse transcribed after extraction, RNA yielded cDNA as the sequencing template. This table comes from immunoSEQ multiplex PCR, and its TCRdb copy is limited to in-frame clones, with some not included. The sample holds 65,000 to 90,000 clones; roughly half are singletons and the top ten take around 5%. Whole-study results and caveats: Researchers report lesional scalp, most notably alopecia totalis/universalis, outstripped normal scalp in clonality.

This clone was recorded a few times. No antigen is known for it. The CDR3 has 11 amino acids. V shed 5 bases and J shed 9 bases, with 10 bases lying between them. Germline V CDR1 and CDR2: SEHNR, FQNEAQ (reference sequence). The TCR was taken from a human donor with alopecia areata. Sequencing was performed on NKG2D-high CD8+ T cells sorted from blood. This rearrangement joins TRBV7-9 to TRBJ1-1; no definite D call. Here the CDR3 DNA reads TGTGCCAGCAGCCAGAACGGTCAAGCTTTCTTT. This codes for CASSQNGQAFF.